The entry that follows covers one T cell receptor beta chain sequence. This record belongs to a study of T cells after yellow fever vaccination. The CDR3 is 16 amino acids. Germline CDR1 is SQVTM and CDR2 is ANQGSEA. The germline V and J ends were trimmed by 3 bases and 0 bases, with 15 bases remaining between them. Template switching by 5'RACE produced TCR cDNA, adding a universal primer site and UMIs. MiXCR was run by TCRdb on the 5' RACE reads, yielding one entry per CDR3 protein. The sample yields some 500,000 distinct CDR3 sequences, roughly 14% seen once. The sequencing used PBMCs, collected on the day of the yellow fever booster vaccination. The rearrangement joins TRBV29-1 to TRBJ2-1, with D possibly matching TRBD1 (6 bases). The sequence was collected from a man between 25 and 39 years old who received the YFV17D yellow fever vaccine. In DNA, the CDR3 is TGCAGCGTTGAGGGGGTTCAGGGGAGCTCCTACAATGAGCAGTTCTTC. Translated: CSVEGVQGSSYNEQFF.